The 5 T cell receptor beta chains below come from one sample, sequenced in a study of identical twins. TCRdb passed the 5' RACE reads through MiXCR, listing each CDR3 protein once. Found here are 650,000 to 750,000 distinct CDR3 sequences, approximately 22% of them singletons; the top ten hold more than 4%. The same data also went into a second study, on T cells expressing NK-cell markers.

What was sequenced was PBMCs. The receptors were sampled from a woman between 18 and 30 years old in good health.

The chain uses TRBV6-6 and TRBJ2-5; a possible D gene is TRBD2 (7 bases). Trimming took off 11 bases at V and 5 bases at J, with 15 bases between the two ends. Germline V gene lookup returns CDR1 MNHNY and CDR2 SVGAGI (reference sequence). The CDR3 runs 12 residues. CDR3 region: CAEGGTGETQYF. In DNA, the CDR3 is TGTGCCGAGGGGGGGACGGGTGAGACCCAGTACTTC.

This clonotype was seen a handful of times. The rearrangement joins TRBV20-1 to TRBJ1-1; no definite D call. The CDR3 covers 14 residues. Germline CDR1 is DFQATT and CDR2 is SNEGSKA (reference sequence). Trimming removed 1 base from V and 1 base from J, with 10 bases in between. The CDR3 bases are TGCAGTGCTAGAGGGCGGAACCCGAACACTGAAGCTTTCTTT. This sequence encodes CSARGRNPNTEAFF.

The chain couples TRBV5-1 to TRBJ2-2; tentative D call: TRBD1 (6 bases). This CDR3 is built from 15 residues. The germline V and J ends were trimmed by 0 bases and 1 base, with 7 bases remaining between them. Germline CDR1 reads SGHRS; CDR2 reads YFSETQ. The CDR3 protein is CASSLETGNTGELFF. CDR3 bases: TGCGCCAGCAGCTTGGAGACAGGGAACACCGGGGAGCTGTTTTTT.

The gene calls are TRBV7-2 and TRBJ2-3, with D maybe TRBD1 (5 bases). Germline loops: CDR1 SGHTA, CDR2 FQGNSA. V was pared by 4 bases and J by 5 bases, with 10 bases between. This CDR3 has 13 amino acids. The CDR3 sequence: CASSSPGKDTQYF. CDR3 sequence (DNA): TGTGCCAGCAGCTCCCCAGGGAAAGATACGCAGTATTTT.

The chain recombines TRBV20-1 with TRBJ2-1, with a weak D call TRBD2 (5 bases). Germline lookup yields CDR1 DFQATT and CDR2 SNEGSKA (reference sequence). Trimming left V 5 bases short and J 0 bases short, with 11 bases between. The CDR3 contains 14 residues. CDR3 DNA sequence: TGCAGTGCTGGCAGCGGAGGCTCCTACAATGAGCAGTTCTTC. This sequence encodes CSAGSGGSYNEQFF.